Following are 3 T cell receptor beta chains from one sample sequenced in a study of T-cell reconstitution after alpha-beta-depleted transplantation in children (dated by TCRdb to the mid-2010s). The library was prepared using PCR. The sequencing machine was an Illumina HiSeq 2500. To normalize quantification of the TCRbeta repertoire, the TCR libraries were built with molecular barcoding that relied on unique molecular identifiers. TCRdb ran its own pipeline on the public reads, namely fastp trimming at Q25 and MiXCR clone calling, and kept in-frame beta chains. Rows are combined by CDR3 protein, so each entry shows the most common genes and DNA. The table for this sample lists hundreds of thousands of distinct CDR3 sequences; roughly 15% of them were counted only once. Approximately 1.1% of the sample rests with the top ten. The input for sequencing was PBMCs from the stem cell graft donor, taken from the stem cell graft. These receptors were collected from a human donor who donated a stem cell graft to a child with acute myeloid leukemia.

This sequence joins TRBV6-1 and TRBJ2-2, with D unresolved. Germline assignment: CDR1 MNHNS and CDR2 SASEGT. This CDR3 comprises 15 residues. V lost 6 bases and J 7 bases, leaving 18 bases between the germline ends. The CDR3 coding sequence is TGTGCCAGCAGCCCCGGGCCAGCCAAGGGCGGGGAGCTGTTTTTT. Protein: CASSPGPAKGGELFF.

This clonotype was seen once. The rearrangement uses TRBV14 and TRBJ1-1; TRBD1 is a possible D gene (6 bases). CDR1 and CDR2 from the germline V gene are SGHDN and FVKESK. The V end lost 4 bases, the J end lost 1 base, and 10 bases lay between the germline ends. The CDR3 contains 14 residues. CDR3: CASSRLGQNTEAFF. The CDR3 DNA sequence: TGTGCCAGCAGCCGCCTGGGACAGAACACTGAAGCTTTCTTT.

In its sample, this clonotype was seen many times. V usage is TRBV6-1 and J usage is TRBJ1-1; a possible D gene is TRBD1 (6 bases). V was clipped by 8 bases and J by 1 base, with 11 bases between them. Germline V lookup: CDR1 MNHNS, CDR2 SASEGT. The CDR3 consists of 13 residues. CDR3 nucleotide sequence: TGTGCCAGCTCGAGGGGGGGGAACACTGAAGCTTTCTTT. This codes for CASSRGGNTEAFF.